The 10 T cell receptor beta chains in this list originate from one sample, sequenced in a study of technical replicates of blood from a handful of donors. Only in-frame clones appear in the TCRdb table, and some are missing; sequencing was by immunoSEQ multiplex PCR. Of over 50,000 clones listed, approximately 86% are singletons. Sequencing input: PBMCs. The source of these receptors is a human donor in good health. Some clones in this sample may be carry-over from other donors' samples.

The genes are TRBV18 and TRBJ2-7; no clear D gene. CDR1 is KGHSH and CDR2 is LQKENI in the germline V gene. V lost 6 bases and J 2 bases, leaving 11 bases between the germline ends. The CDR3 contains 13 residues. This CDR3 reads CASSPAETYEQYF. DNA for the CDR3: TGTGCCAGCTCCCCCGCGGAGACCTACGAGCAGTACTTC. Variable domain in full (rest from reference TRBV18 and TRBJ2-7): NAGVMQNPRHLVRRRGQEARLRCSPMKGHSHVYWYRQLPEEGLKFMVYLQKENIIDESGMPKERFSAEFPKEGPSILRIQQVVRGDSAAYFCASSPAETYEQYFGPGTRLTVT.

This clone was detected a few times. The chain links TRBV7-9 to TRBJ1-5; no clear D. The CDR3 length is 14 residues. The V end lost 3 bases, the J end lost 2 bases, and 8 bases lay between the germline ends. Germline V gives CDR1 SEHNR, CDR2 FQNEAQ (reference sequence). CDR3 coding DNA: TGTGCCAGCAGCTTTGACATGGGCAATCAGCCCCAGCATTTT. This encodes CASSFDMGNQPQHF.

J is TRBJ2-3 and V is TRBV7-2, with 7 bases lining up with TRBD2. Germline assignment: CDR1 SGHTA and CDR2 FQGNSA. The V gene end was trimmed by 1 base and the J gene end by 0 bases; junction bases not matched to a gene: 7. The CDR3 is 17 amino acids. CDR3 protein: CASSLEASGSSTDTQYF. CDR3 DNA: TGTGCCAGCAGCTTAGAGGCTAGCGGTTCTAGCACAGATACGCAGTATTTT.

This clone was seen a single time. The chain couples TRBV7-2 to TRBJ2-1, with TRBD2 matching over 9 bases. CDR1 is SGHTA and CDR2 is FQGNSA in the germline V gene. The ends lost 1 base at V and 5 bases at J; junction bases unmatched: 6. This CDR3 is built from 16 residues. CDR3 protein: CASSLGWPSGDNEQFF. DNA of the CDR3: TGTGCCAGCAGCTTAGGGTGGCCTAGCGGGGACAATGAGCAGTTCTTC.

V and J are TRBV7-8 and TRBJ2-2; D might be TRBD2 (7 bases). Deletions cut 5 bases from V and 9 bases from J, with 25 bases between. The germline V gene has CDR1 SGHVS and CDR2 FQNEAQ. CDR3 length: 17 amino acids. CDR3 nucleotide sequence: TGTGCCAGCAGCGCGACTAGGGAGGGGGGCTCTTTAAGGGAGCTGTTTTTT. As protein: CASSATREGGSLRELFF.

The J gene is TRBJ2-2, the V gene TRBV15; D unresolved. V lost 5 bases, J lost 5 bases, and 3 bases lay in between. This CDR3 contains 11 residues. Germline loops: CDR1 LNHNV, CDR2 YYDKDF (reference sequence). The CDR3 here is CATSRTGELFF. The CDR3 nucleotides are TGTGCCACCAGCCGTACCGGGGAGCTGTTTTTT. The complete variable domain, with remaining parts taken from reference TRBV15 and TRBJ2-2, reads DAMVIQNPRYQVTQFGKPVTLSCSQTLNHNVMYWYQQKSSQAPKLLFHYYDKDFNNEADTPDNFQSRRPNTSFCFLDIRSPGLGDTAMYLCATSRTGELFFGEGSRLTVL.

The V call is TRBV5-1, the J call TRBJ1-1, with D maybe TRBD1 (5 bases). Germline-derived CDR1 and CDR2 are SGHRS and YFSETQ. V lost 9 bases, J lost 0 bases, and 15 bases lay in between. The CDR3 runs to 14 residues. CDR3 amino acids: CATRVGDMNTEAFF. CDR3 bases: TGCGCCACCAGGGTGGGAGATATGAACACTGAAGCTTTCTTT.

By sample fraction, this clone is medium-sized. This chain uses TRBV13 with TRBJ1-1; tentative D call: TRBD1 (5 bases). Trimming took 1 base from V and 11 from J, leaving 23 bases between them. This CDR3 has 16 residues. Germline V gene lookup returns CDR1 PRHDT and CDR2 FYEKMQ (reference sequence). In DNA form, the CDR3 reads TGTGCCAGCAGCTTAGAAGGAGAGGCAACGGGGGAGGAGGCTTTCTTT. Amino acids: CASSLEGEATGEEAFF.

V gene TRBV28 combines with J gene TRBJ1-2; TRBD1 agrees at 8 bases. CDR3 length equals 14 residues. V lost 1 base and J lost 8; bases outside the gene matches: 6. Looked up from germline, CDR1 is MDHEN and CDR2 is SYDVKM. Here the CDR3 reads CASSLSQQGGGYTF. In nucleotides, the CDR3 is TGTGCCAGCAGTTTATCCCAACAGGGGGGAGGCTACACCTTC.

The gene calls are TRBV5-4 and TRBJ1-2, with a tentative D call TRBD1 (5 bases). Germline V gene lookup returns CDR1 SGHNT and CDR2 YYREEE (reference sequence). V was cut by 4 bases and J by 4 bases, with 14 bases left in between. This CDR3 is 14 amino acids long. DNA for the CDR3: TGTGCCAGCAGCCGGGACTCTTTGGGCTATGGCTACACCTTC. Protein sequence: CASSRDSLGYGYTF.